This TCR beta chain was sequenced in a study of Ad26.COV2.S vaccination and SARS-CoV-2 variants. Worth noting for this clone: Its target is not known.

Study results and limitations: CD8+ and CD4+ T cells specific for spike reportedly responded with substantial breadth after vaccination.

CDR3 size: 15 residues. V gave up 1 base and J gave up 2 bases; unmatched junction bases: 3. CDR1 is MNHEY, CDR2 SMNVEV, per germline (reference sequence). TCRdb keeps only in-frame clones here, not all; method: immunoSEQ multiplex PCR. Of over 85,000 clones in the sample, roughly 85% are singletons; the top ten hold 15% to 20%. Specimen: peripheral blood, collected after recovery from COVID-19. The source is a human donor who had recovered from COVID-19. The chain is built from TRBV27 and TRBJ2-5, with 8 bases matching TRBD2. The CDR3 here is CASSLWAGGQETQYF. In nucleotides, the CDR3 is TGTGCCAGCAGTTTATGGGCGGGGGGACAAGAGACCCAGTACTTC.